A single sample gave rise to the 3 T cell receptor beta chains below, sequenced in a study of cytomegalovirus exposure and HLA in healthy donors. Primers: 60 Vbeta forward and 13 Jbeta reverse. Using immunoSEQ multiplex PCR, the repertoire was profiled, and TCRdb retains in-frame clones only, with some absent. The sample holds about 120,000 clones, less than 85% seen once. Sequenced input: PBMCs. The receptors shown here come from a man younger than 45 in good health and CMV-seronegative.

This clone has only a few counts. The chain combines TRBV7-6 with TRBJ2-2, with D hard to call. The CDR3 sequence is 14 residues long. Germline V CDR1 and CDR2: SGHVS, FNYEAQ. The CDR3 is CATAGATNTGELFF. CDR3 nucleotide sequence: TGTGCAACTGCAGGTGCGACGAACACCGGGGAGCTGTTTTTT.

The V call is TRBV4-1, the J call TRBJ2-7, with 9 bases matching TRBD2. This CDR3 spans 16 amino acids. CDR1 MGHRA and CDR2 YSYEKL come from the germline V gene. After removal of 1 base from V and 3 bases from J, the junction contained 7 bases not matched to a gene. CDR3 in amino acids: CASSQGYSGSLYEQYF. DNA of the CDR3: TGCGCCAGCAGCCAAGGTTATAGCGGGAGCCTCTACGAGCAGTACTTC.

This clone was seen only a few times. The rearrangement joins TRBV6-5 to TRBJ2-7, with 7 bases fitting TRBD1. This CDR3 has 15 amino acids. V was pared by 2 bases and J by 1 base, with 5 bases of the junction left unmatched. Germline assignment: CDR1 MNHEY and CDR2 SVGAGI. The CDR3 sequence is CASSYGRQGSYEQYF. The CDR3 coding sequence is TGTGCCAGCAGTTACGGAAGACAGGGATCCTACGAGCAGTACTTC.